This is a list of T cell receptor beta chains from one sample in a study of human T cells and chemical hapten exposure. One entry per CDR3 protein results from TCRdb running MiXCR on the RACE reads. The repertoire has over 130,000 distinct CDR3 sequences, 10% to 15% of them found once; the top ten carry around 1.4%. This specimen was whole blood, taken in connection with sensitization to the hapten diphenylcyclopropenone (DPC). These receptors originate from a woman in her forties or fifties with alopecia areata. Some clones in this sample may be carry-over from other donors' samples. The CDR3 runs from the conserved cysteine through the conserved F or W. D genes are given only for firm matches. The listing skips clone size in some rows; elsewhere it reads once, few, many or a size class.

TRBJ2-7 TRBD1 . TRBV20-1 CSVTGTATYEQYF TGCAGTGTTACCGGGACAGCTACCTACGAGCAGTACTTC
TRBJ2-1 . . TRBV3-1 CASSLLLGNEQFF TGTGCCAGCAGCCTACTCCTTGGGAATGAGCAGTTCTTC
TRBJ2-1 TRBD2 . TRBV3-1 CASSQDPSGIVQFF TGTGCCAGCAGCCAAGACCCTAGCGGGATAGTGCAGTTCTTC
TRBJ2-2 TRBD2 many TRBV7-2 CASSLVAGVPGELFF TGTGCCAGCAGCTTAGTAGCGGGAGTTCCCGGGGAGCTGTTTTTT
TRBJ1-5 TRBD1 . TRBV12-3/TRBV12-4 CASSLTGIQPQHF TGTGCCAGCAGTTTGACAGGGATTCAGCCCCAGCATTTT
TRBJ2-1 . . TRBV4-2 CASSQKRDTYNEQFF TGTGCCAGCAGCCAAAAACGGGACACCTACAATGAGCAGTTCTTC
TRBJ2-3 . . TRBV7-9 CASRLLDLLDTQYF TGTGCCAGCAGATTATTGGACCTCCTTGATACGCAGTATTTT
TRBJ1-1 . few TRBV7-9 CASKKPGEYTEAFF TGTGCCAGCAAAAAACCGGGGGAGTACACTGAAGCTTTCTTT
TRBJ2-2 . many TRBV5-1 CASSLGGTGELFF TGCGCCAGCAGCTTGGGAGGGACCGGGGAGCTGTTTTTT
TRBJ1-2 . few TRBV6-2/TRBV6-3 CASSNHRGGYTF TGTGCCAGCAGTAATCATCGAGGAGGCTACACCTTC
TRBJ2-4 . . TRBV19 CASTPGELAKNIQYF TGTGCCAGTACCCCCGGGGAGCTAGCCAAAAACATTCAGTACTTC
TRBJ1-2 . few TRBV20-1 CSAFDSFGYTF TGCAGTGCATTTGACAGTTTTGGCTACACCTTC
TRBJ2-3 TRBD2 few TRBV11-3 CASSYGLAGGPTQYF TGTGCCAGCAGCTACGGACTAGCGGGAGGGCCCACGCAGTATTTT
TRBJ2-7 . . TRBV7-6 CASSLDPETYEQYF TGTGCCAGCAGCTTAGATCCAGAGACCTACGAGCAGTACTTC
TRBJ2-5 . . TRBV19 CASSIGGTGTQYF TGTGCCAGTAGTATAGGCGGCACGGGGACCCAGTACTTC
TRBJ2-4 TRBD1 . TRBV29-1 CSVERAGGVFSAKNIQYF TGCAGCGTTGAGAGGGCAGGGGGTGTGTTCTCAGCCAAAAACATTCAGTACTTC
TRBJ2-2 . many TRBV6-5 CASRLYSTGELFF TGTGCCAGCAGGCTGTACTCGACCGGGGAGCTGTTTTTT
TRBJ1-1 . . TRBV20-1 CSARDQLMNTEAFF TGCAGTGCTAGGGACCAACTCATGAACACTGAAGCTTTCTTT
TRBJ1-2 . . TRBV19 CASSISTGHNYGYTF TGTGCCAGTAGTATCTCTACAGGGCATAACTATGGCTACACCTTC
TRBJ2-5 TRBD2 many TRBV30 CAWSVGLAGAQPQYF TGTGCCTGGAGTGTGGGACTAGCGGGTGCGCAGCCCCAGTACTTC
TRBJ1-3 . . TRBV6-6 CASSYPQDGSFGNTIYF TGTGCCAGCAGTTACCCCCAGGATGGGAGTTTTGGGAACACCATATATTTT
TRBJ2-2 . . TRBV4-3 CASSQDGRGGELFF TGCGCCAGCAGCCAAGATGGGCGAGGCGGGGAGCTGTTTTTT
TRBJ2-1 . . TRBV3-1 CASSQSLDNEQFF TGTGCCAGCAGCCAAAGCCTTGACAATGAGCAGTTCTTC
TRBJ2-1 TRBD2 . TRBV11-2 CASRKLAGGGEQFF TGTGCCAGCAGGAAGCTAGCGGGAGGGGGTGAGCAGTTCTTC
TRBJ1-6 . many TRBV20-1 CSARDSVMGYNSPLHF TGCAGTGCTAGAGATTCGGTAATGGGCTATAATTCACCCCTCCACTTT
TRBJ1-5 TRBD1 . TRBV6-2/TRBV6-3 CASSRTGDPNQPQHF TGTGCCAGCAGTCGGACAGGGGATCCCAATCAGCCCCAGCATTTT
TRBJ2-2 . . TRBV6-2/TRBV6-3 CASSYSSGPVNTGELFF TGTGCCAGCAGTTACTCGAGCGGTCCAGTTAACACCGGGGAGCTGTTTTTT
TRBJ1-3 . many TRBV29-1 CSVDGGLGNTIYF TGCAGCGTTGATGGGGGGCTCGGAAACACCATATATTTT
TRBJ1-4 . many TRBV6-1 CASTRGGATNEKLFF TGTGCCAGCACCAGGGGAGGAGCAACTAATGAAAAACTGTTTTTT
TRBJ2-1 TRBD1 few TRBV20-1 CSARGPGTGGNEQFF TGCAGTGCTAGAGGACCCGGGACAGGGGGCAATGAGCAGTTCTTC
TRBJ2-5 . . TRBV12-3/TRBV12-4 CASSSLGDQYF TGTGCCAGCAGTTCCCTTGGGGACCAGTACTTC
TRBJ2-2 TRBD2 few TRBV2 CASRRGTSQSGELFF TGTGCCAGCAGGAGGGGGACTAGCCAATCCGGGGAGCTGTTTTTT
TRBJ2-3 . many TRBV18 CASSPRVASGNYF .
TRBJ2-7 TRBD1 . TRBV18 CASSPPGTGAYEQYF TGTGCCAGCTCACCTCCCGGGACAGGAGCCTACGAGCAGTACTTC
TRBJ2-3 . many TRBV29-1 CSVVGVTDTQYF TGCAGCGTTGTCGGGGTCACAGATACGCAGTATTTT
TRBJ2-3 TRBD2 few TRBV20-1 CSAGGGTGLTDTQYF TGCAGTGCGGGCGGGGGTACCGGGTTGACAGATACGCAGTATTTT
TRBJ2-2 TRBD2 many TRBV6-5 CASSRLAGGTGELFF TGTGCCAGCAGCCGACTAGCGGGAGGAACCGGGGAGCTGTTTTTT
TRBJ1-5 . many TRBV6-2/TRBV6-3 CASSYPKGPSSQPQHF TGTGCCAGCAGTTACCCCAAGGGCCCGAGTAGTCAGCCCCAGCATTTT
TRBJ2-3 TRBD2 few TRBV6-6 CASQRTSGGGADTQYF TGTGCCAGCCAGAGGACTAGCGGAGGGGGCGCAGATACGCAGTATTTT
TRBJ2-2 TRBD1 many TRBV2 CASDYSGTATGELFF TGTGCCAGCGACTATTCCGGGACAGCCACCGGGGAGCTGTTTTTT
TRBJ2-2 . many TRBV19 CASSIDTSVELFF TGTGCCAGTAGTATAGACACCTCCGTGGAGCTGTTTTTT
TRBJ2-5 TRBD2 many TRBV24-1 CATSDSSRTSGREAQYF TGTGCCACCAGTGATTCCTCCAGGACTAGCGGGAGAGAGGCCCAGTACTTC
TRBJ2-6 . . TRBV30 CAWSRGRAGRGANVLTF TGTGCCTGGAGTAGGGGCAGGGCGGGACGTGGGGCCAACGTCCTGACTTTC
TRBJ1-1 . few TRBV7-3 CASSEGGVNTEAFF TGTGCCAGCAGCGAAGGGGGAGTGAACACTGAAGCTTTCTTT
TRBJ2-5 TRBD2 . TRBV5-1 CASSLERTSGRADLETQYF TGCGCCAGCAGCTTGGAAAGGACTAGCGGGAGGGCCGACCTGGAGACCCAGTACTTC
TRBJ1-1 . many TRBV27 CASSWGGRYTEAFF TGTGCCAGCAGTTGGGGGGGAAGGTACACTGAAGCTTTCTTT
TRBJ1-1 . few TRBV6-5 CASSETTPMNTEAFF TGTGCCAGCAGTGAGACGACTCCTATGAACACTGAAGCTTTCTTT
TRBJ2-1 TRBD1 many TRBV11-2 CASRYPGQGAVNEQFF TGTGCCAGCAGATATCCGGGACAGGGGGCGGTTAATGAGCAGTTCTTC
TRBJ1-4 . many TRBV9 CASSVGSLGNEKLFF TGTGCCAGCAGCGTAGGGTCCTTAGGGAATGAAAAACTGTTTTTT
TRBJ2-4 TRBD2 . TRBV6-2/TRBV6-3 CASSYSPGLADDIQYF TGTGCCAGCAGTTACTCACCGGGACTAGCGGATGACATTCAGTACTTC
TRBJ1-1 . . TRBV5-6 CASTFPGGANEAFF TGTGCCAGCACCTTTCCTGGGGGGGCAAATGAAGCTTTCTTT
TRBJ1-5 . . TRBV24-1 CATRGGGNQPQHF TGTGCCACCAGGGGAGGAGGCAATCAGCCCCAGCATTTT
TRBJ2-1 TRBD2 . TRBV6-2/TRBV6-3 CASSSGLAGGQGYNEQFF TGTGCCAGCAGTTCGGGACTAGCGGGAGGACAAGGGTACAATGAGCAGTTCTTC
TRBJ2-5 TRBD2 few TRBV29-1 CSVVQGGETQYF TGCAGCGTAGTCCAGGGAGGGGAGACCCAGTACTTC
TRBJ2-3 TRBD2 few TRBV7-3 CASSSGLVGDADTQYF TGTGCCAGCAGCTCCGGACTAGTGGGAGATGCCGATACGCAGTATTTT
TRBJ1-6 . . TRBV11-2 CASTYGVGFAPLHF TGTGCCAGCACGTACGGCGTAGGTTTTGCACCCCTCCACTTT
TRBJ1-2 . few TRBV29-1 CSGRGADGYTF TGCAGCGGGAGGGGGGCGGATGGCTACACCTTC